The T cell receptor (beta chain) under discussion was sequenced for a study of CD8 T cells in ankylosing spondylitis (dated by TCRdb to about 2017). Background for the entire study: The study profiled T cell receptor beta repertoires in healthy donors and ankylosing spondylitis patients to find disease-linked TCR variants. Peripheral blood was sampled, and synovial fluid was also collected from ankylosing spondylitis patients. The full study cohort comprised some 27 ankylosing spondylitis patients and approximately 100 healthy donors. On the study overall, not on this receptor specifically: Blood from ankylosing spondylitis patients appeared to be characterized by a TCR beta motif composed of roughly eight highly homologous amino acid variants. In peripheral blood, the disease-linked clones were found at relatively low frequencies and had a CD8+ phenotype. Some motif variants were previously reported in synovial fluid and blood of reactive arthritis patients, suggesting common disease-initiation mechanisms. Significant enrichment of the disease-linked clones was reported in matched synovial fluid samples from ankylosing spondylitis patients.

Trimming takes 5 bases off V and 5 bases off J; junction bases not matched to a gene: 10. CDR1 and CDR2 are drawn from the germline V gene: SGHVS, FQNEAQ. Including cysteine and phenylalanine, the CDR3 has 16 amino acids. The read is trimmed to its CDR3 DNA, 48 bases read in frame from base 1. This clonotype was detected a few times. The antigen it binds to is not known. No clone much larger than this one lies a single base away; base qualities are absent. Instrument used: Illumina HiSeq 2500. TCR beta libraries were prepared by quantitative 5'-RACE with molecular barcodes. The study's processing was this. A new computational method based on a probabilistic model of VDJ rearrangement was used to identify disease-linked TCR variants. In-frame beta chains were kept once TCRdb had trimmed the public reads at Q25 with fastp and called clones with MiXCR. Each entry is one CDR3 protein sequence, shown with its most common DNA and genes. None of the V and J calls come from the authors' own analysis; TCRdb made them. This sample is represented by about 840,000 distinct CDR3 sequences; 10% to 15% of them were singletons. Clones ranked in the top ten supply approximately 0.51% of the sample.

Sequencing input: blood, either unsorted or a sorted T cell fraction (not recorded which). The chain uses TRBV7-8 and TRBJ2-1; 9 bases in the middle match TRBD2. The TCR sequence derives from a male donor with ankylosing spondylitis. The CDR3 region: CASSEGAGGPHNEQFF. The DNA sequence is given as TGTGCCAGCAGCGAGGGGGCGGGGGGGCCCCACAATGAGCAGTTCTTC.